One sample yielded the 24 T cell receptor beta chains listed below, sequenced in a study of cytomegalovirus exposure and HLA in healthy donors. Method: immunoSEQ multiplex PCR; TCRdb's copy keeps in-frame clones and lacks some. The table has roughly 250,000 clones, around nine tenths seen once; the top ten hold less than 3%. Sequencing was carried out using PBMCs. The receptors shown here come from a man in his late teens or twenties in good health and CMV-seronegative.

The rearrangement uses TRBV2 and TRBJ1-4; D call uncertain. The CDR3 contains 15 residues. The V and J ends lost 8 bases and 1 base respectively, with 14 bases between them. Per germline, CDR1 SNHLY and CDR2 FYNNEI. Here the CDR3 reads CASYGKGVTNEKLFF. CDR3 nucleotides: TGTGCCAGCTACGGGAAGGGAGTAACTAATGAAAAACTGTTTTTT.

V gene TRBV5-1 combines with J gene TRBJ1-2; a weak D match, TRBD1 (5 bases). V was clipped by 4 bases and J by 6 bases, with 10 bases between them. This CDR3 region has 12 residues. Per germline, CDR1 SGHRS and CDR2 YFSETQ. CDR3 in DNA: TGCGCCAGCAGCGACGAGGACAATGGCTACACCTTC. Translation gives CASSDEDNGYTF.

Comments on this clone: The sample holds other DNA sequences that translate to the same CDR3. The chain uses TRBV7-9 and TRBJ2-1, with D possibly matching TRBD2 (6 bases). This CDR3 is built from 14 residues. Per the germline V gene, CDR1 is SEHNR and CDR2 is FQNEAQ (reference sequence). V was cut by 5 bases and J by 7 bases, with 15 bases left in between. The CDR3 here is CASSPLSGYNEQFF. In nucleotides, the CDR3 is TGTGCCAGCAGCCCCCTTAGCGGCTATAATGAGCAGTTCTTC.

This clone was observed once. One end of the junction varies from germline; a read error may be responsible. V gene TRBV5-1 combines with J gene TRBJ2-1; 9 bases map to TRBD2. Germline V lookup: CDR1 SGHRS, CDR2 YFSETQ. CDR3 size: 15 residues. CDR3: CATSNGGRAYNEQFF. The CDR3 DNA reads TGCGCCACCAGCAACGGCGGGAGGGCCTACAATGAGCAGTTCTTC. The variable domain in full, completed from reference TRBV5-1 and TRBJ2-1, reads KAGVTQTPRYLIKTRGQQVTLSCSPISGHRSVSWYQQTPGQGLQFLFEYFSETQRNKGNFPGRFSGRQFSNSRSEMNVSTLELGDSALYLCATSNGGRAYNEQFFGPGTRLTVL.

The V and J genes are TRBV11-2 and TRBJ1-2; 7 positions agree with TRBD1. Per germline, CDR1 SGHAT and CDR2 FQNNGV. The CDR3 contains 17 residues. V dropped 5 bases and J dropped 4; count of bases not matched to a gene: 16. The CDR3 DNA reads TGTGCCAGCAGCACTTATAAAGACAGGGCCAAGTTCTATGGCTACACCTTC. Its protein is CASSTYKDRAKFYGYTF.

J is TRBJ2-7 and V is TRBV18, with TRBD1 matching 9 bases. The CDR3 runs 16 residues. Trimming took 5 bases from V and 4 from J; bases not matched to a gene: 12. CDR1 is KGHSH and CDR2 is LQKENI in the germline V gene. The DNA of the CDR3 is TGTGCCAGCTCATCCTCAGGGGACAGGGTCCTTTACGAGCAGTACTTC. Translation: CASSSSGDRVLYEQYF.

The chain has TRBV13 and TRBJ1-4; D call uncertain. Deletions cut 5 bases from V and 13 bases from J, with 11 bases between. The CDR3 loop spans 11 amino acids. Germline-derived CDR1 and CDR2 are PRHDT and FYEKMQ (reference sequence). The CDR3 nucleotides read TGTGCCAGCAGCGAGGGAGTCGGACTGTTTTTT. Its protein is CASSEGVGLFF.

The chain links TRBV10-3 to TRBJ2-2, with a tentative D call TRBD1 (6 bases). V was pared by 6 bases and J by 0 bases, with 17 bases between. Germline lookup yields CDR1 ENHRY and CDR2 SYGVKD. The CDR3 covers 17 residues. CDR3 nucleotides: TGTGCCATCAGCAGACAGGAGGCAGTGACGAACACCGGGGAGCTGTTTTTT. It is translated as CAISRQEAVTNTGELFF.

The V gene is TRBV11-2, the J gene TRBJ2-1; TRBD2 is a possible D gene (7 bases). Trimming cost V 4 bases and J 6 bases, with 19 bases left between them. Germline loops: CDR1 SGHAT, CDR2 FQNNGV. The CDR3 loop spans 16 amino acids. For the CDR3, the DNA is TGTGCCAGCAGCTGGACGGAGGGGGGGACGGGCAATGAGCAGTTCTTC. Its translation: CASSWTEGGTGNEQFF.

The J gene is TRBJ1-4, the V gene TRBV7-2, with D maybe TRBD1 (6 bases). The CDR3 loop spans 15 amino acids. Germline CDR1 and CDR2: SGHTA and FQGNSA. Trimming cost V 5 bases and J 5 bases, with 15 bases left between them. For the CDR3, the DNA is TGTGCCAGCAGCCTTAACGGGGGGCGGAATGAAAAACTGTTTTTT. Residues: CASSLNGGRNEKLFF. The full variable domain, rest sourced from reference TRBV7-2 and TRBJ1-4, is GAGVSQSPSNKVTEKGKDVELRCDPISGHTALYWYRQSLGQGLEFLIYFQGNSAPDKSGLPSDRFSAERTGGSVSTLTIQRTQQEDSAVYLCASSLNGGRNEKLFFGSGTQLSVL.

This chain's CDR3 is CASSLEQNTEAFF. CDR3 in DNA: TGTGCCAGCAGCTTAGAACAGAACACTGAAGCTTTCTTT. The chain combines TRBV7-9 with TRBJ1-1; D not certain. The length of the CDR3 is 13 residues. V lost 1 base and J lost 1, with 4 bases in between. CDR1 SEHNR and CDR2 FQNEAQ come from the germline V gene (reference sequence).

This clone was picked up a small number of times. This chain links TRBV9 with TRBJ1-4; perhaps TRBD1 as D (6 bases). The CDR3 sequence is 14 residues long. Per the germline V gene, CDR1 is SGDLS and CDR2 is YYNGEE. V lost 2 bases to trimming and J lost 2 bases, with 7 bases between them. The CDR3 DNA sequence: TGTGCCAGCAGCGTCGGACAGACTAATGAAAAACTGTTTTTT. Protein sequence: CASSVGQTNEKLFF.

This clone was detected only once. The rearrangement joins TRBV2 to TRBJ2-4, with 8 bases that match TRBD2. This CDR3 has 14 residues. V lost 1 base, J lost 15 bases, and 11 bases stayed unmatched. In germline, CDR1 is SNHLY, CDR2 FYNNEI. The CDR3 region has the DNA TGTGCCAGCAGTGAAGACGGGAGGGCCGTCGGGGGGTACTTC. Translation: CASSEDGRAVGGYF. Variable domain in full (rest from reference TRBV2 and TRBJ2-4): EPEVTQTPSHQVTQMGQEVILRCVPISNHLYFYWYRQILGQKVEFLVSFYNNEISEKSEIFDDQFSVERPDGSNFTLKIRSTKLEDSAMYFCASSEDGRAVGGYFGAGTRLSVL.

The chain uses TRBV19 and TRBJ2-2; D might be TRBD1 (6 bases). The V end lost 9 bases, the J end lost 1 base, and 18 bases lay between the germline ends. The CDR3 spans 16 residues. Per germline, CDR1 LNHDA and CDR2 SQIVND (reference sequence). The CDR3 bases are TGTGCCAGCAAACCACACAGGGATCAGAACACCGGGGAGCTGTTTTTT. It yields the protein CASKPHRDQNTGELFF.

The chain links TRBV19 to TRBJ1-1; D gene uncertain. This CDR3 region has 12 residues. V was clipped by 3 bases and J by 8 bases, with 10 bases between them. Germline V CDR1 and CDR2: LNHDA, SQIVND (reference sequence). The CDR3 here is CASSIVAGEAFF. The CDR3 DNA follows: TGTGCCAGTAGTATCGTGGCAGGAGAAGCTTTCTTT. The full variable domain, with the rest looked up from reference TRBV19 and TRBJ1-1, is DGGITQSPKYLFRKEGQNVTLSCEQNLNHDAMYWYRQDPGQGLRLIYYSQIVNDFQKGDIAEGYSVSREKKESFPLTVTSAQKNPTAFYLCASSIVAGEAFFGQGTRLTVV.

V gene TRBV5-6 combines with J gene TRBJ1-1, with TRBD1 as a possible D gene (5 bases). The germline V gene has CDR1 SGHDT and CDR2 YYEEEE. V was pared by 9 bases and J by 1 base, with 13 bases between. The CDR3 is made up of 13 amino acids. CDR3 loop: CATQSRENTEAFF. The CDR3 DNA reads TGTGCCACGCAGAGCAGGGAGAACACTGAAGCTTTCTTT.

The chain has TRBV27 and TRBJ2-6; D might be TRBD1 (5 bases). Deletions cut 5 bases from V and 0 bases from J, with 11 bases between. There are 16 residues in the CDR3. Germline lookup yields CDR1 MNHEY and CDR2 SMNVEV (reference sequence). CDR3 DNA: TGTGCCAGCAGTCAGGACACATACTCTGGGGCCAACGTCCTGACTTTC. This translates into CASSQDTYSGANVLTF.

For the CDR3, the DNA is TGTGCCAGCAGTCCTTCACCGGGACAGCTTTACGAGCAGTACTTC. Translating gives CASSPSPGQLYEQYF. V usage is TRBV6-6 and J usage is TRBJ2-7, with 7 bases matching TRBD1. This CDR3 is 15 amino acids long. Germline trimming cut 5 bases from V and 4 bases from J; bases unmatched to any gene: 11. Germline loops: CDR1 MNHNY, CDR2 SVGAGI (reference sequence).

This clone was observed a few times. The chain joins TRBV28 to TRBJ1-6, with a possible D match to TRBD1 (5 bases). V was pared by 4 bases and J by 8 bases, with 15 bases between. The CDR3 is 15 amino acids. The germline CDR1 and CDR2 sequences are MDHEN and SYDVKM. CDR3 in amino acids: CASSSEGAGYSPLHF. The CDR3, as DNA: TGTGCCAGCAGTTCAGAAGGGGCAGGGTATTCACCCCTCCACTTT.

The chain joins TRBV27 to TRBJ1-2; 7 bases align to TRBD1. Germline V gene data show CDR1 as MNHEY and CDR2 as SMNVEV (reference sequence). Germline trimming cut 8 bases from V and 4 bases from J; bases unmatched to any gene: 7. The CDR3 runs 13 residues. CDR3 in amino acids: CASATGIPYGYTF. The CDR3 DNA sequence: TGTGCCAGCGCGACAGGGATTCCCTATGGCTACACCTTC.

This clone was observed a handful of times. The chain's CDR3 is CASSPRYSSYEQYF. The CDR3 DNA follows: TGTGCCAGCTCACCACGGTACAGCTCCTACGAGCAGTACTTC. This chain links TRBV18 with TRBJ2-7, with D unclear. V lost 1 base and J 0 bases, leaving 7 bases between the germline ends. The V gene's germline CDR1 is KGHSH and CDR2 LQKENI. CDR3 size: 14 residues.

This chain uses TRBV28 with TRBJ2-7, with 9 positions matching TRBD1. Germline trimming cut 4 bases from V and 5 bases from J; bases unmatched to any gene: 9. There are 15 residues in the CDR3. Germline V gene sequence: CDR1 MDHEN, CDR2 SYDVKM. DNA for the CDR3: TGTGCCAGCAGTTCTCCCGGGACAGGGTTTAACGAGCAGTACTTC. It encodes CASSSPGTGFNEQYF. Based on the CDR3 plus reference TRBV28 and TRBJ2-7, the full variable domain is DVKVTQSSRYLVKRTGEKVFLECVQDMDHENMFWYRQDPGLGLRLIYFSYDVKMKEKGDIPEGYSVSREKKERFSLILESASTNQTSMYLCASSSPGTGFNEQYFGPGTRLTVT.

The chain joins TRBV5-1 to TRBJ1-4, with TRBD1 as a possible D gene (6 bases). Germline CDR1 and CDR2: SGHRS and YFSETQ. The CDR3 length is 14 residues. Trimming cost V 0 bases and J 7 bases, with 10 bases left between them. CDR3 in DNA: TGCGCCAGCAGCTTGGCAGGGGTGGGTGAAAAACTGTTTTTT. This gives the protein CASSLAGVGEKLFF.

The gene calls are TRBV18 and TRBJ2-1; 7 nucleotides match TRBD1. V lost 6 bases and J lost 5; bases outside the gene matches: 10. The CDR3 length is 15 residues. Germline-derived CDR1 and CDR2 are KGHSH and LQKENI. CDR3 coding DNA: TGTGCCAGCTCTACGACCGGGACAGCTAACAATGAGCAGTTCTTC. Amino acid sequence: CASSTTGTANNEQFF. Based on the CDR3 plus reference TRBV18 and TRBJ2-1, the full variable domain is NAGVMQNPRHLVRRRGQEARLRCSPMKGHSHVYWYRQLPEEGLKFMVYLQKENIIDESGMPKERFSAEFPKEGPSILRIQQVVRGDSAAYFCASSTTGTANNEQFFGPGTRLTVL.